What follows are 8 T cell receptor beta chains derived from one specimen sequenced in a study of shared clonotypes between healthy human individuals. Here immunoSEQ multiplex PCR was the method, and the copy in TCRdb shows in-frame clones only, minus some. The sample has approximately 2.5 million clones; roughly 92% are singletons. The sequenced sample consisted of naive CD4+ T cells sorted from blood. The subset is: CD45RA+ positively selected. The receptors stem from a man between 18 and 35 years old in good health.

CDR3 region: CASSAQGGGNQPQHF. The CDR3 coding sequence is TGTGCCAGCAGTGCGCAGGGAGGTGGCAATCAGCCCCAGCATTTT. This chain links TRBV2 with TRBJ1-5, with D maybe TRBD1 (5 bases). The CDR3 extends over 15 amino acids. Germline CDR1 reads SNHLY; CDR2 reads FYNNEI. Trimming took 4 bases from V and 2 from J, leaving 12 bases between them.

This chain joins TRBV5-1 and TRBJ2-5; D possibly matches TRBD1 or TRBD2 (5 bases each). The CDR3 runs 13 residues. Trimming removed 6 bases from V and 3 bases from J, with 12 bases in between. Germline CDR1 and CDR2: SGHRS and YFSETQ. CDR3 bases: TGCGCCAGCAACCCCGGGACGAAAGAGACCCAGTACTTC. Its translation: CASNPGTKETQYF.

This chain connects TRBV5-1 to TRBJ2-1, with TRBD2 identical over 13 bases. The CDR3 totals 17 residues. V trimming: 0 bases; J trimming: 8 bases; junction bases outside the gene matches: 8. CDR1 is SGHRS and CDR2 is YFSETQ in the germline V gene. DNA of the CDR3: TGCGCCAGCAGCTTGGCCGCGGGGACTAGCGGGACATATGAGCAGTTCTTC. Amino acid sequence: CASSLAAGTSGTYEQFF.

Regarding this clone: Distinct nucleotide sequences in the sample also encode this CDR3. The genes are TRBV7-9 and TRBJ1-5; 8 positions match TRBD1. This CDR3 comprises 15 residues. From germline, CDR1 is SEHNR and CDR2 FQNEAQ (reference sequence). J was trimmed by 2 bases and V by 5 bases; bases with no gene match: 5. This CDR3 is CASSPGTGGNQPQHF. The CDR3, as DNA: TGTGCCAGCAGCCCCGGGACAGGAGGCAATCAGCCCCAGCATTTT.

CDR3 sequence: CASRAGTSGFQETQYF. Written as DNA, the CDR3 is TGTGCCAGCAGAGCCGGGACTAGCGGGTTCCAAGAGACCCAGTACTTC. The chain recombines TRBV2 with TRBJ2-5, with TRBD2 matching 12 bases. The ends lost 6 bases at V and 1 base at J; junction bases unmatched: 6. CDR1 SNHLY and CDR2 FYNNEI come from the germline V gene. The CDR3 length is 16 residues.

The sample holds a few counts of this clone. Within the sample, other DNA sequences also encode this same CDR3. The chain couples TRBV10-3 to TRBJ2-2; a weak D match, TRBD1 (5 bases). V was cut by 6 bases and J by 2 bases, with 10 bases left in between. This CDR3 spans 14 amino acids. The V gene's germline CDR1 is ENHRY and CDR2 SYGVKD. CDR3 in DNA: TGTGCCATCAGACCCGACAGAAACACCGGGGAGCTGTTTTTT. It encodes CAIRPDRNTGELFF.

This chain joins TRBV2 and TRBJ2-4; no reliable D call. Germline V gene data show CDR1 as SNHLY and CDR2 as FYNNEI. The CDR3 extends over 12 amino acids. V was trimmed by 8 bases and J by 6 bases, leaving 11 bases between them. The CDR3 is CASRRVGNIQYF. DNA for the CDR3: TGTGCCAGCCGCCGAGTGGGAAACATTCAGTACTTC.

The rearrangement links TRBV29-1 to TRBJ1-1; D not certain. The CDR3 length is 14 residues. Trimming took off 4 bases at V and 3 bases at J, with 15 bases between the two ends. Germline assignment: CDR1 SQVTM and CDR2 ANQGSEA. The DNA of the CDR3 is TGCAGCGTTGTAGTCCCGGGCAAAGACACTGAAGCTTTCTTT. Translation: CSVVVPGKDTEAFF.